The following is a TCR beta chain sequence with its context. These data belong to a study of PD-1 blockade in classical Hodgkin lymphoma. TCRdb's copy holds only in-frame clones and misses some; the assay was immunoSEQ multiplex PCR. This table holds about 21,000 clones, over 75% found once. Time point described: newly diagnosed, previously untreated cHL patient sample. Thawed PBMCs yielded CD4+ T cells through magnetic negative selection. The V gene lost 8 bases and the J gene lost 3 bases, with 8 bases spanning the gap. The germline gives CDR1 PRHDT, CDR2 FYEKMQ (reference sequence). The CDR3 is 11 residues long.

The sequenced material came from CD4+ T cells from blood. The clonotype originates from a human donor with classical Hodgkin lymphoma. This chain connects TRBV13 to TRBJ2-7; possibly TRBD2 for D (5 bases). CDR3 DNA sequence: TGTGCCAGCGGACTGAACTACGAGCAGTACTTC. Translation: CASGLNYEQYF.